Given below is one T cell receptor beta chain in context. The data were taken from a study of blood T cell repertoires in COVID-19. Study in general: In each case, the material was cDNA or gDNA derived from T cells, B-cell-depleted T cells, or PBMCs.

Sequenced by immunoSEQ multiplex PCR; TCRdb stores in-frame clones only, minus some. The repertoire consists of 150,000 to 200,000 clones, with roughly 78% occurring once and the leading ten covering 2.8%. The V and J ends lost 6 bases and 4 bases respectively, with 18 bases between them. CDR1 and CDR2 (germline): SQVTM, ANQGSEA. The CDR3 runs to 14 residues. This receptor was taken from an elderly woman with active or convalescent COVID-19. This chain links TRBV29-1 with TRBJ1-1; D remains unclear. Sample: peripheral blood. The CDR3 protein is CSVTLDGLGTEAFF. The CDR3, as DNA: TGCAGCGTCACCCTCGACGGGTTGGGCACTGAAGCTTTCTTT.